A selection of T cell receptor beta chains follows, all from one sample in a study of T cell responses to AZD1222 COVID-19 vaccine. Repertoires were generated with immunoSEQ multiplex PCR, while TCRdb's copy carries only in-frame clones and drops some. This table holds 130,000 to 150,000 clones, about 92% found once. The specimen comprised peripheral blood, sampled on day 0 of AZD1222 vaccination. These receptors were collected from an adult in good health. Each CDR3 is given with its conserved first and last residue. Fields, in order: J gene, V gene, D gene, clone size, CDR3 DNA, CDR3 protein. The D gene is left open where the match is weak. Some rows mark clone size as missing; the rest say once, few, many or name a class of expanded clone.

TRBJ1-1 TRBV7-2 . . TGTGCCAGCAGCTTAGTGCGGGGACGGAACACTGAAGCTTTCTTT CASSLVRGRNTEAFF
TRBJ1-1 TRBV3-1/TRBV3-2 TRBD1 . TGTGCCAGCAGCCCGGGACAGGGGTACACTGAAGCTTTCTTT CASSPGQGYTEAFF
TRBJ1-5 TRBV10-2 . . TGCGCCAGCAGAGCCGCCGGCGGCGATCAGCCCCAGCATTTT CASRAAGGDQPQHF
TRBJ1-4 TRBV27 TRBD1 . TGTGCCAGCAGTGACCGGACAGGGATAAATGAAAAACTGTTTTTT CASSDRTGINEKLFF
TRBJ1-1 TRBV7-9 . . TGTGCCAGCAGCAATATAGGGTCCTCCTCAACTGAAGCTTTCTTT CASSNIGSSSTEAFF
TRBJ2-7 TRBV5-1 . . TGCGCCAGCAGCTTTAATACTTACGGCGAGCAGTACTTC CASSFNTYGEQYF
TRBJ1-2 TRBV6-5 . . TGTGCCAGCACCCCGGGGCGGAACTATGGCTACACCTTC CASTPGRNYGYTF
TRBJ2-3 TRBV6-6 . few TGTGCCACCGGGGGAAGGGCGGAAGATACGCAGTATTTT CATGGRAEDTQYF
TRBJ1-6 TRBV9 . once TGTGCCAGCAACGCGGGGATTGATAATTCACCCCTCCACTTT CASNAGIDNSPLHF
TRBJ2-1 TRBV27 TRBD2 . TGTGCCAGCAGTTTATCCCCACTAGCGGAGCAGTTCTTC CASSLSPLAEQFF
TRBJ2-7 TRBV5-5 . . TGTGCCAGCAGCTTTGGGGGGGCCTCCTACGAGCAGTACTTC CASSFGGASYEQYF
TRBJ1-2 TRBV5-1 TRBD1 . TGCGCCAGCAGCCACCTCCGGGACAGGGGAGAGGGCTACACCTTC CASSHLRDRGEGYTF
TRBJ1-2 TRBV2 . . TGTGCCAGCAGTGTTTCCCCAATCGGGAACTATGGCTACACCTTC CASSVSPIGNYGYTF
TRBJ1-1 TRBV12-3/TRBV12-4 . few TGTGCCAGCAGCCTGGGGTTGGGCACTGAAGCTTTCTTT CASSLGLGTEAFF
TRBJ1-2 TRBV19 . . TGTGCCAGTAGTGCCCCGGGCAGGGCTAACTATGGCTACACCTTC CASSAPGRANYGYTF
TRBJ1-5 TRBV7-2 TRBD1 . TGTGCCAGCAGCCCTTACGGACCGACAGGGGAAATAAGCAATCAGCCCCAGCATTTT CASSPYGPTGEISNQPQHF
TRBJ1-1 TRBV5-1 TRBD1 . TGCGCCAGCAGCTTGTCAGGGGGTATGAACACTGAAGCTTTCTTT CASSLSGGMNTEAFF
TRBJ2-2 TRBV18 . . TGTGCCAGCCAGGGATCCTACACCGGGGAGCTGTTTTTT CASQGSYTGELFF
TRBJ2-2 TRBV6-5 TRBD2 . TGTGCCAGCAGTTATGCGGGAGGGTTCACCGGGGAGCTGTTTTTT CASSYAGGFTGELFF
TRBJ1-5 TRBV7-3 . . TGTGCCAGGGGTGGCCAGCCCCAGCATTTT CARGGQPQHF
TRBJ1-5 TRBV19 TRBD1 . TGTGCCAGTAGTACTTACCGACAGGGGAGCAATCAGCCCCAGCATTTT CASSTYRQGSNQPQHF
TRBJ1-2 TRBV3-1/TRBV3-2 . . TGTGCCAGCAGCCCTCAACTTTCAGGGGGCTACACCTTC CASSPQLSGGYTF
TRBJ2-1 TRBV6-5 TRBD2 . TGTGCCAGCAGTCCAGCGGGAGGGCCCTACAATGAGCAGTTCTTC CASSPAGGPYNEQFF
TRBJ1-5 TRBV18 . . TGTGCCAGCTCGCGAGGCCTCAATCAGCCCCAGCATTTT CASSRGLNQPQHF
TRBJ1-1 TRBV20-1 . . TGCAGTGCTAGTCGGGGGTATTTCGCTGAAGCTTTCTTT CSASRGYFAEAFF
TRBJ1-1 TRBV2 . . TGTGCCAGCAGTGCCTCCACAGGGCCATCTTCGGAAGCTTTCTTT CASSASTGPSSEAFF
TRBJ1-1 TRBV6-5 . . TGTGCCAGCAGTTCCGCGGACTTGGGTGAAGCTTTCTTT CASSSADLGEAFF
TRBJ1-6 TRBV6-5 . . TGTGCCAGCAGTTACTCGAATCAAAACGCTTCACCCCTCCACTTT CASSYSNQNASPLHF
TRBJ1-1 TRBV6-5 . . TGTGCCAGCAGCTATTGGGAATCATCGAACACTGAAGCTTTCTTT CASSYWESSNTEAFF
TRBJ2-5 TRBV10-3 TRBD1 . TGTGCCATCAGTGAGGTAGCAGGGGGCGTTGGGGAGACCCAGTACTTC CAISEVAGGVGETQYF
TRBJ2-3 TRBV5-1 . . TGCGCCAGCAGCCCCAGGACGGGGGATACGCAGTATTTT CASSPRTGDTQYF
TRBJ1-1 TRBV6-5 . few TGTGCCAGCAGTTGGGGGAGGAACACTGAAGCTTTCTTT CASSWGRNTEAFF
TRBJ1-2 TRBV12-3/TRBV12-4 . . TGTGCCAGCAGTTTGGGTCCAGAGTATGGCTACACCTTC CASSLGPEYGYTF
TRBJ1-5 TRBV6-2/TRBV6-3 . once TGTGCCAGCAGTTACTTACCGATGGCCCCTAGCAATCAGCCCCAGCATTTT CASSYLPMAPSNQPQHF
TRBJ1-5 TRBV4-1 . . TGCGCCAGCAGCCAAGATAGAGGGGACATCAATCAGCCCCAGCATTTT CASSQDRGDINQPQHF
TRBJ2-7 TRBV19 . . TGTGCCAGTAGTGGGGTCGGGGGCTACGAGCAGTACTTC CASSGVGGYEQYF
TRBJ1-1 TRBV9 TRBD1 . TGTGCCAGCAGCGCAGGGACAGGGGGGGACACTGAAGCTTTCTTT CASSAGTGGDTEAFF
TRBJ2-3 TRBV5-8 . . TGTGCCAGCAGCTCGGACGGGACCAGCACAGATACGCAGTATTTT CASSSDGTSTDTQYF
TRBJ2-7 TRBV30 TRBD2 . TGTGCCTGGACGTACCTAGCGGGAGGCGAGCAGTACTTC CAWTYLAGGEQYF
TRBJ1-5 TRBV2 . . TGTGCCAGCAGTTATAACAGGGTTTACAATCAGCCCCAGCATTTT CASSYNRVYNQPQHF
TRBJ2-3 TRBV29-1 . . TGCAGCCTTGTTCGGGGCACAGATACGCAGTATTTT CSLVRGTDTQYF
TRBJ1-6 TRBV9 . . TGTGCCAGCAATGGGGCGGGAAATTCACCCCTCCACTTT CASNGAGNSPLHF
TRBJ1-4 TRBV6-5 . . TGTGCCAGCAGTCCCCGCAACACTAATGAAAAACTGTTTTTT CASSPRNTNEKLFF
TRBJ1-2 TRBV6-5 TRBD1 once TGTGCCAGCAGACGGGGACAGCTTAACTATGGCTACACCTTC CASRRGQLNYGYTF
TRBJ2-7 TRBV20-1 . once TGCAGTGCTAGTGGATCGCCATGGGGCGAGCAGTACTTC CSASGSPWGEQYF
TRBJ2-2 TRBV14 . . TGTGCCAGCAGCCAAGTTAGGGAGTCCGGGGAGCTGTTTTTT CASSQVRESGELFF
TRBJ1-1 TRBV28 TRBD1 once TGTGCCAGCGCGACAGGGGGCAAGGACACTGAAGCTTTCTTT CASATGGKDTEAFF
TRBJ1-5 TRBV7-2 TRBD1 . TGTGCCAGCAGCCCTCCAGGGGGCTTGGACCAGCCCCAGCATTTT CASSPPGGLDQPQHF
TRBJ1-6 TRBV24-1 . . TGTGCCACCAGTGACCTGGACCCTTCACCCCTCCACTTT CATSDLDPSPLHF
TRBJ1-1 TRBV7-9 . once TGTGCCAGCAGCTTAGGTCAGGGGCATGAAGCTTTCTTT CASSLGQGHEAFF
TRBJ2-3 TRBV5-1 TRBD2 . TGCGCCAGCAGCTTTGCGGGAGACTCCGCGCTTGATACGCAGTATTTT CASSFAGDSALDTQYF
TRBJ2-5 TRBV7-9 . . TGTGCCAGCGGCTACTCGCTACAGGGTAACCAAGAGACCCAGTACTTC CASGYSLQGNQETQYF
TRBJ1-2 TRBV6-5 TRBD1 . TGTGCCAGCAGTTCCGAGACAGGGTCCTATGGCTACACCTTC CASSSETGSYGYTF
TRBJ1-1 TRBV5-1 . once TGCGCCAGCAGCCCGGGAGGGTTTTCTGGGGACACTGAAGCTTTCTTT CASSPGGFSGDTEAFF
TRBJ1-2 TRBV19 TRBD1 . TGTGCCATCGGACAGGGCAGCTATGGCTACACCTTC CAIGQGSYGYTF